This T cell receptor beta chain derives from a study of T-cell memory formation after mild COVID-19. Across the study: TCR clusters mostly belonged to single donors.

This clonotype appeared a few times. What it binds is unknown. Study-wide findings and caveats: CD8+ contracting clones occupied EMRA, while CD4+ ones occupied mainly CM and EM. Clones that got smaller from day 15 to 85 had even CD4/CD8, while clones growing later tipped toward CD4+.

There are 14 residues in the CDR3. Germline-derived CDR1 and CDR2 are SQVTM and ANQGSEA. V gave up 0 bases and J gave up 4 bases; unmatched junction bases: 5. Each CDR3 protein is one row after TCRdb ran MiXCR on the 5' RACE reads. The table has some 200,000 distinct CDR3 sequences, over 20% seen once. The receptor comes from an adult woman who had mild COVID-19 (a few samples of this study predate the infection). Cell type and time point are not known. Sequencing input: PBMCs or a T cell subset sorted from them (not recorded which). This sequence joins TRBV29-1 and TRBJ1-2, with TRBD1 matching 7 bases. CDR3 in DNA: TGCAGCGTTGAAGAAGGACAGGAGCTCTATGGCTACACCTTC. Its translation: CSVEEGQELYGYTF.